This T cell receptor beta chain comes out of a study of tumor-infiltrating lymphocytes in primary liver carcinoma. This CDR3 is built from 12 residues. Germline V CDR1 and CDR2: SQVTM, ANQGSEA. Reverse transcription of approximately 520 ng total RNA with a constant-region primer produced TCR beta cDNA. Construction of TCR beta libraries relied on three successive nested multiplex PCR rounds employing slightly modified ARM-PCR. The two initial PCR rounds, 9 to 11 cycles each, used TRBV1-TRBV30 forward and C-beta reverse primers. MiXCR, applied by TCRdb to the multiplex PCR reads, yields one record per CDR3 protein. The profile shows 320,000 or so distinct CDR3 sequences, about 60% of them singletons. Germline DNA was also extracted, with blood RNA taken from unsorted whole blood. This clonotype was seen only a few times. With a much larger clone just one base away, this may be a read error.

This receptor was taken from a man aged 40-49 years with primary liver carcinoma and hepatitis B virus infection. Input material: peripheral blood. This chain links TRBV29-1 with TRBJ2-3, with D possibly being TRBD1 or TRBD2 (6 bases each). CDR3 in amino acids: CSMGGNGDTQCF. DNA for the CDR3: TGCAGCATGGGGGGCAATGGAGATACGCAGTGTTTT.